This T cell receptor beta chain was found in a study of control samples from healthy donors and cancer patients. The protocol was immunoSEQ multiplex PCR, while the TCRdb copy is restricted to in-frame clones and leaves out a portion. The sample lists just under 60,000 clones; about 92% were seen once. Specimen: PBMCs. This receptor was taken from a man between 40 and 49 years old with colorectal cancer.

The CDR3 coding sequence is TGTGCCAGCAGCCCGATTCTGGGGACAGGGGCCCGGCGAGATACGCAGTATTTT. Translated: CASSPILGTGARRDTQYF. The chain carries TRBV3-1 (or the pseudogene TRBV3-2) and TRBJ2-3; the match to TRBD1 covers 10 bases. In germline, CDR1 is LGHDT, CDR2 YNNKEL (reference sequence). The trim removed 4 bases at V and 5 bases at J, leaving 15 bases unmatched. The CDR3 consists of 18 residues.